This entry concerns a single T cell receptor beta chain. The CDR3 spans 12 residues. The V end lost 5 bases, the J end lost 8 bases, and 12 bases lay between the germline ends. This entry belongs to a study of blood T cell repertoires in COVID-19. Produced via immunoSEQ multiplex PCR; TCRdb's table is partial and in-frame only. The sample lists roughly 260,000 clones, about nine tenths occurring once. The V call is TRBV12-3 or TRBV12-4, the J call TRBJ1-2; D unclear. This TCR derives from a man aged 60-69 years who had recovered from COVID-19. Input material: peripheral blood. In nucleotides, the CDR3 is TGTGCCAGCAGTCCATCCGGGTGGGGCTACACCTTC. Amino acids: CASSPSGWGYTF.